This T cell receptor (beta chain) was profiled in a study of cytomegalovirus exposure and HLA in healthy donors. Study-level results: Previously analyzed data showed that most TCR beta V segments were productive at a frequency of about 90% or about 30%. The study designated around 150 TCR beta chains cytomegalovirus-associated. Later, an analysis found that common viral pathogens appeared to be linked with several of the most significant clusters. Within a later analysis, the majority of CMV-associated TCR beta chains appeared HLA-restricted.

The V gene lost 1 base and the J gene lost 2 bases, with 6 bases spanning the gap. This CDR3 is built from 13 residues. The germline gives CDR1 SEHNR, CDR2 FQNEAQ (reference sequence). 13 Jbeta primers and 60 Vbeta primers were used for the PCR. The repertoire was sequenced with immunoSEQ multiplex PCR; TCRdb's copy has only in-frame clones and lacks some. The sample carries 75,000 to 100,000 clones, around 8% recorded once. About this clone: Its antigen is not identified.

The J gene is TRBJ2-7, the V gene TRBV7-9; D remains unclear. Sequencing used PBMCs. This TCR came from a man in his fifties or sixties in good health and CMV-seronegative. Here the CDR3 reads CASSLDSPYEQYF. CDR3 DNA sequence: TGTGCCAGCAGCTTAGACAGTCCCTACGAGCAGTACTTC.